This entry describes one TCR beta chain. This may stem from a read error, because a much larger clone lies one nucleotide away. As the CDR3 is not closed by the conserved phenylalanine or tryptophan, this likely results from a read error. TCRdb reanalysed the 5' RACE reads using MiXCR and keeps one entry per CDR3 protein. The sample has 10,000 to 15,000 distinct CDR3 sequences, roughly a quarter seen once. CDR3 length: 14 amino acids. Trimming at V came to 4 bases and at J to 8 bases, leaving 8 bases not matched to a gene. CDR1 is SGHRS, CDR2 YFSETQ, per germline. The rearrangement joins TRBV5-1 to TRBJ1-5; TRBD1 matches at 8 bases. This clonotype was obtained from a female donor with breast cancer. The sequencing input was naive CD4+ T cells sorted from blood. Documented subset: naive CD4+ T cells, CD4+CD45RA+CD25-. The CDR3 nucleotides read TGCGCCAGCAGCGTGACAGGGGCTGAGGAGCCCCAGCATCTT. It codes for CASSVTGAEEPQHL.